What follows is one T cell receptor (beta chain) and its context. This record belongs to a study of blood T cells in healthy people across ages. This CDR3 is 12 amino acids long. CDR1 is SEHNR, CDR2 FQNEAQ, per germline (reference sequence). Sample-barcoded 5' priming and a J-beta primer mix drove a second PCR of about 6 to 12 cycles. TCRdb reprocessed the 5' RACE reads with MiXCR, giving one entry per CDR3 protein. The repertoire holds about 900,000 distinct CDR3 sequences, with approximately 59% as singletons. The origin of this receptor is a man aged 25-45 years in good health. The rearrangement links TRBV7-9 to TRBJ2-5; D possibly corresponds to TRBD1 (5 bases). The better agreement between TRBJ2-7 and the DNA end casts doubt on the J call. Sequenced input: blood. The CDR3 protein is CASSGAVVEQYF. CDR3 DNA: TGTGCCAGCAGCGGGGCTGTGGTCGAGCAGTACTTC.